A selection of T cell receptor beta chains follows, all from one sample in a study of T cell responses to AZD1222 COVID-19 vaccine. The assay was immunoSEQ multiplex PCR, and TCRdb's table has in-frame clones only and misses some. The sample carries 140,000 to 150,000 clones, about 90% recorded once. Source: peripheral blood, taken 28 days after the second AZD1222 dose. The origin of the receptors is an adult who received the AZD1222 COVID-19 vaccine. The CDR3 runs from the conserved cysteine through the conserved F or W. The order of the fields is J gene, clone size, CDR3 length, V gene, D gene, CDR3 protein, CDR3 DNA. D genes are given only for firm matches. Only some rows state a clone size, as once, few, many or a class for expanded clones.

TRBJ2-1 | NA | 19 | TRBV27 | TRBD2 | CASSLFSSGTRNSYNEQFF | TGTGCCAGCAGTTTATTTTCTAGCGGGACACGTAACTCCTACAATGAGCAGTTCTTC
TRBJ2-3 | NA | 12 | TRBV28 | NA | CATQGSTDTQYF | TGTGCCACCCAAGGTAGCACAGATACGCAGTATTTT
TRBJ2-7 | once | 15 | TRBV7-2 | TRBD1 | CASSLAGPGGYEQYF | TGTGCCAGCAGCTTAGCTGGCCCAGGGGGCTACGAGCAGTACTTC
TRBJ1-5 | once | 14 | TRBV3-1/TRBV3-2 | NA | CASSPNSGNQPQHF | TGTGCCAGCAGCCCAAATAGTGGCAATCAGCCCCAGCATTTT
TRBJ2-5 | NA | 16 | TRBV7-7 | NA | CASSPLGSGGKETQYF | TGTGCCAGCAGCCCTCTAGGGAGCGGAGGGAAGGAGACCCAGTACTTC
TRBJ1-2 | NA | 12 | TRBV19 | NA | CASSMEGYGYTF | TGTGCCAGTAGTATGGAAGGTTATGGCTACACCTTC
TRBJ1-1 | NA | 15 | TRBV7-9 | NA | CASSPSVGGGTEAFF | TGTGCCAGCAGCCCATCCGTCGGGGGAGGGACTGAAGCTTTCTTT
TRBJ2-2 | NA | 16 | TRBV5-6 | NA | CASSAGQKRSTGELFF | TGTGCCAGCAGCGCGGGACAGAAGCGGAGCACCGGGGAGCTGTTTTTT
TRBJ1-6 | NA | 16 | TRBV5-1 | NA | CASSLGNRDKGSPLHF | TGCGCCAGCAGCTTGGGTAACCGGGACAAGGGATCACCCCTCCACTTT
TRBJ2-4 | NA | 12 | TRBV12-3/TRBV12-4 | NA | CASSFILNIQYF | TGTGCCAGCAGTTTCATTTTAAACATTCAGTACTTC
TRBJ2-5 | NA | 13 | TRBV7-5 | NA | CARSRFRPETQYF | TGTGCCAGAAGCAGATTCCGCCCCGAGACCCAGTACTTC
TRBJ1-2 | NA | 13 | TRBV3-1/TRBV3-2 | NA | CASSQGGSCGYTF | TGTGCCAGCAGCCAAGGGGGTTCTTGTGGCTACACCTTC
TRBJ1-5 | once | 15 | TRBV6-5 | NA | CASSPYYRSNQPQHF | TGTGCCAGCAGCCCGTACTACAGGTCCAATCAGCCCCAGCATTTT
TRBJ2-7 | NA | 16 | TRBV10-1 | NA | CARTEFYQESSYEQYF | TGCGCCAGAACAGAGTTTTACCAGGAGAGCTCCTACGAGCAGTACTTC
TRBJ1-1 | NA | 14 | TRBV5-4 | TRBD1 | CASSVQGIYTEAFF | TGTGCCAGCAGCGTACAGGGGATATACACTGAAGCTTTCTTT
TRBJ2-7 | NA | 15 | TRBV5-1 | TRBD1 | CASSETGASSDEQYF | TGCGCCAGCAGCGAGACAGGGGCCTCTTCCGACGAGCAGTACTTC
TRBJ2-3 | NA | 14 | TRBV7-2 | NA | CASSLVGLADTQYF | TGTGCCAGCAGCTTAGTCGGTCTAGCAGATACGCAGTATTTT
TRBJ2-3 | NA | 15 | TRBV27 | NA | CASAPDGGWSDTQYF | TGTGCCAGTGCCCCCGATGGCGGGTGGTCAGATACGCAGTATTTT
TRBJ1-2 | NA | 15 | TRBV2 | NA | CASEGAGSSADGYTF | TGTGCCAGCGAAGGGGCCGGGAGTTCAGCGGATGGCTACACCTTC
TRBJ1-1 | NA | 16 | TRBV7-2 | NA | CASSFLFPTGPTEAFF | TGTGCCAGCAGCTTTTTATTTCCCACAGGGCCCACTGAAGCTTTCTTT
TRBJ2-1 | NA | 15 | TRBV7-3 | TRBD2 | CASNPTSGSILEQFF | TGTGCCAGCAACCCAACTAGCGGGAGTATACTTGAGCAGTTCTTC
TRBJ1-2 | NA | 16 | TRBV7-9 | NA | CASSLGAAEANYGYTF | TGTGCCAGCAGCTTAGGGGCAGCGGAAGCTAACTATGGCTACACCTTC
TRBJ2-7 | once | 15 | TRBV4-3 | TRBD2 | CASSQASGGTYEQYF | TGCGCCAGCAGCCAAGCTAGCGGGGGAACCTACGAGCAGTACTTC
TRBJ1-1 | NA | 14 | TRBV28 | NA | CASSSAPGRTEAFF | TGTGCCAGCAGTTCGGCCCCCGGGAGGACTGAAGCTTTCTTT
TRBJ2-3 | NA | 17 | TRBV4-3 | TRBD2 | CASSPAGTSGVVDTQYF | TGCGCCAGCAGCCCCGCCGGGACTAGCGGGGTGGTAGATACGCAGTATTTT
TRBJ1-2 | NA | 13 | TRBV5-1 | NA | CASSLDGVYGYTF | TGCGCCAGCAGCTTGGACGGAGTCTATGGCTACACCTTC
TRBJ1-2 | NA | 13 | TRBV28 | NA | CASTPPGLGGYTF | TGTGCCAGCACCCCCCCGGGGCTGGGCGGCTACACCTTC
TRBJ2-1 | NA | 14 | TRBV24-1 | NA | CATRAKDTYNEQFF | TGTGCCACCAGGGCGAAGGATACCTACAATGAGCAGTTCTTC
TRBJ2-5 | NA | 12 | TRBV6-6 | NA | CASSKPRPTQYF | TGTGCCAGCAGTAAACCCCGGCCGACCCAGTACTTC
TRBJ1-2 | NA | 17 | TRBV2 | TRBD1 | CASSEESLGDRAYGYTF | TGTGCCAGCAGTGAGGAGAGTTTGGGGGACAGAGCTTATGGCTACACCTTC
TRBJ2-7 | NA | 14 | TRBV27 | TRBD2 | CASSLSGLAGEQYF | TGTGCCAGCAGTTTATCGGGACTAGCGGGGGAGCAGTACTTC
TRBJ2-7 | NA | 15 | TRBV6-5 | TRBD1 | CASSYSGDRAYEQYF | TGTGCCAGCAGTTACTCCGGGGACAGGGCCTACGAGCAGTACTTC
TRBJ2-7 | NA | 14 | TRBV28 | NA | CASSLFGTFYEQYF | TGTGCCAGCAGTTTATTCGGGACCTTCTACGAGCAGTACTTC
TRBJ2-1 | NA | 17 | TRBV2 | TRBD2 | CASSEGGTSSSYNEQFF | TGTGCCAGCAGTGAAGGGGGGACTAGCTCATCCTACAATGAGCAGTTCTTC
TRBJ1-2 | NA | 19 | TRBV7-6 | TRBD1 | CASRSTGRDRGRNYYGYTF | TGTGCCAGCAGATCAACGGGACGCGACAGGGGGCGGAATTACTATGGCTACACCTTC
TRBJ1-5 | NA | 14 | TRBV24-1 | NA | CATSSEGTNQPQHF | TGTGCCACCAGTAGTGAGGGGACAAATCAGCCCCAGCATTTT
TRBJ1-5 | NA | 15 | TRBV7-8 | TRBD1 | CASSHGDRGFQPQHF | TGTGCCAGCAGCCATGGGGACAGGGGGTTTCAGCCCCAGCATTTT
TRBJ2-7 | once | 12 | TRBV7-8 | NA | CASSSPPSEQYF | TGTGCCAGCAGCTCCCCCCCTAGCGAGCAGTACTTC
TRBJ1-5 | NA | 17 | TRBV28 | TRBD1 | CASSSDRGLISNQPQHF | TGTGCCAGCAGTTCCGACAGGGGGCTCATAAGCAATCAGCCCCAGCATTTT
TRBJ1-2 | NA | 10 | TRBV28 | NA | CASREGGYTF | TGTGCCAGCAGGGAGGGAGGCTACACCTTC
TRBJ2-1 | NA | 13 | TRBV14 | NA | CASSQDEVATGFF | TGTGCCAGCAGCCAAGATGAGGTGGCTACCGGGTTCTTC
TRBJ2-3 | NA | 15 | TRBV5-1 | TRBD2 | CASSETASGTDTQYF | TGCGCCAGCAGCGAGACTGCTAGCGGAACAGATACGCAGTATTTT
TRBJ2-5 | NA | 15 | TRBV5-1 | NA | CASSLDRPDTETQYF | TGCGCCAGCAGCTTGGATAGGCCGGACACAGAGACCCAGTACTTC
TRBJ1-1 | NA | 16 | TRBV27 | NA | CASSLRSGRRDTEAFF | TGTGCCAGCAGCCTACGATCGGGACGAAGGGACACTGAAGCTTTCTTT
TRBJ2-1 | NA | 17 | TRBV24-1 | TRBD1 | CATSDLGQGAWGNEQFF | TGTGCCACCAGTGACCTTGGACAGGGGGCTTGGGGCAATGAGCAGTTCTTC
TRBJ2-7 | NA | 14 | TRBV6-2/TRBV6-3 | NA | CASSWAGGYYEQYF | TGTGCCAGCAGTTGGGCAGGAGGTTACTACGAGCAGTACTTC
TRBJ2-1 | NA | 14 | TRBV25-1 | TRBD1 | CASSAKPQGDEQFF | TGTGCCAGCAGTGCCAAGCCCCAGGGGGATGAGCAGTTCTTC
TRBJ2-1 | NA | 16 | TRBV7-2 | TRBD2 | CASSPIGLAGADEQFF | TGTGCCAGCAGCCCCATCGGACTAGCGGGAGCTGATGAGCAGTTCTTC
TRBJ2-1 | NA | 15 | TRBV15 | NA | CATSRASGGADEQFF | TGTGCCACCAGCAGAGCCAGCGGAGGTGCCGATGAGCAGTTCTTC
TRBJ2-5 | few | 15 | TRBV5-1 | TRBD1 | CASRGRQGPQETQYF | TGCGCCAGCAGGGGGAGACAGGGGCCGCAAGAGACCCAGTACTTC
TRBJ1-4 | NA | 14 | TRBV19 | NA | CATGSQATNEKLFF | TGTGCCACCGGCTCGCAGGCAACTAATGAAAAACTGTTTTTT
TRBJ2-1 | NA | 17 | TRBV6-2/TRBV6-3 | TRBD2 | CASSYLPSGSPYNEQFF | TGTGCCAGCAGTTACCTTCCTAGCGGGAGCCCATACAATGAGCAGTTCTTC
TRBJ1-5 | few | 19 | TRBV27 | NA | CATPRWEATPPYSNQPQHF | TGTGCCACCCCGCGGTGGGAGGCGACTCCTCCCTATAGCAATCAGCCCCAGCATTTT
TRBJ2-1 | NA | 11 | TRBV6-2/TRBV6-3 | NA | CASSYPDEQFF | TGTGCCAGCAGTTACCCCGACGAGCAGTTCTTC
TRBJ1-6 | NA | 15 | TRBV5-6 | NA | CASSLRGWGDSPLHF | TGTGCCAGCAGCCTCCGGGGCTGGGGGGATTCACCCCTCCACTTT